This TCR beta chain was identified during a study of T cell responses to AZD1222 COVID-19 vaccine. For the study at large: Pooled together were second doses at about 4 or about 12 weeks. General study results and limits: With two AZD1222 doses given, Spike-specific TCR breadth and depth both rose. At baseline, just six AZD1222 recipients tested seropositive.

V gave up 0 bases and J gave up 4 bases, with 11 bases separating them. The CDR3 has 15 amino acids. Germline V gives CDR1 SGDLS, CDR2 YYNGEE. About this clone: The antigen remains unidentified.

Clones were sequenced by immunoSEQ multiplex PCR, and TCRdb holds only the in-frame ones, with some missing. The sample gives around 60,000 clones, about 90% of which show up once; 4.9% is in the top ten. Specimen: peripheral blood, collected on day 0 of AZD1222 vaccination. The receptor was isolated from an adult in good health. The V gene is TRBV9, the J gene TRBJ2-1, with TRBD1 as a possible D gene (5 bases). The CDR3 region is CASSVGGARYNEQFF. The CDR3 region has the DNA TGTGCCAGCAGCGTAGGTGGGGCCCGGTACAATGAGCAGTTCTTC. Based on the CDR3 plus reference TRBV9 and TRBJ2-1, the full variable domain is DSGVTQTPKHLITATGQRVTLRCSPRSGDLSVYWYQQSLDQGLQFLIQYYNGEERAKGNILERFSAQQFPDLHSELNLSSLELGDSALYFCASSVGGARYNEQFFGPGTRLTVL.